This TCR beta chain was retrieved from a study of blood T cell repertoires in COVID-19. Study details: COVID-19 samples collected from the United States, Italy and Spain covered acute and convalescent phases. PBMCs, B-cell-depleted T cells, or T cells were the source of the cDNA or gDNA that made up the material.

The Seattle site enrolled patients during active infection and followed them longitudinally. Methods used by the authors: Cell counts per sample came from amplifying reference gene primers. This table comes from immunoSEQ multiplex PCR, and its TCRdb copy is limited to in-frame clones, with some not included. V, J and clone size reflect that table, while D and trimming were determined from the DNA. The sample has roughly 200,000 clones; around 80% are singletons. The CDR3 sequence is 15 residues long. Germline CDR1 is SQVTM and CDR2 is ANQGSEA. V dropped 4 bases and J dropped 3 bases, with 19 bases sitting between them.

This clonotype originated in a woman between 55 and 75 years old with COVID-19, enrolled during active disease. Material: peripheral blood. The gene calls are TRBV29-1 and TRBJ2-7; weak D call: TRBD2 (6 bases). The CDR3 coding sequence is TGCAGCGTTGTTGGCGGGGTCAACGCTTACTACGAGCAGTACTTC. It encodes CSVVGGVNAYYEQYF.